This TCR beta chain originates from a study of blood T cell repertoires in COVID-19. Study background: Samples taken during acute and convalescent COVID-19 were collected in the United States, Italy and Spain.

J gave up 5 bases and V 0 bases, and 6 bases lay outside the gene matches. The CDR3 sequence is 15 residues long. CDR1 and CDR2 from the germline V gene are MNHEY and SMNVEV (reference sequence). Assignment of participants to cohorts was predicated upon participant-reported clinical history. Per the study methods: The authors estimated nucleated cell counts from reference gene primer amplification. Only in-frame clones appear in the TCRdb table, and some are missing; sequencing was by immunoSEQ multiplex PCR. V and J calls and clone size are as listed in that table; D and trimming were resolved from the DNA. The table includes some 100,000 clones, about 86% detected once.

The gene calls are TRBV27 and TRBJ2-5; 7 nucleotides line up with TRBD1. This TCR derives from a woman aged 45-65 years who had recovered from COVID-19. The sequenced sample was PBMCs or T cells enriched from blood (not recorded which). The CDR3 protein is CASSLSKGALETQYF. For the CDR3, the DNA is TGTGCCAGCAGTTTATCAAAGGGGGCGCTTGAGACCCAGTACTTC.